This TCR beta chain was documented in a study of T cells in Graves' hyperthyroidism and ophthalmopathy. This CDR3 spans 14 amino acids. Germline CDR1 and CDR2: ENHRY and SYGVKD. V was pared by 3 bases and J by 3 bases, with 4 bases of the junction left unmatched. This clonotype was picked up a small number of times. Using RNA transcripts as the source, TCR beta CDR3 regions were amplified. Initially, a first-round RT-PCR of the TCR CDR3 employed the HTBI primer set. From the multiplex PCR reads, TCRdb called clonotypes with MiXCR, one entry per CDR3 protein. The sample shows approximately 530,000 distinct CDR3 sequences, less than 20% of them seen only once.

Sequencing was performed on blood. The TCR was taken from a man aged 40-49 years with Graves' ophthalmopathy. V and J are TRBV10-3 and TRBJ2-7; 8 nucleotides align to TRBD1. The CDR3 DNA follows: TGTGCCATCAGTGATGGACAGGGCGGCTACGAGCAGTACTTC. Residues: CAISDGQGGYEQYF.